This T cell receptor beta chain was recorded in a study of regulatory T cells in long-lasting Graves disease (dated by TCRdb to about 2021). With respect to the entire study: To count as having persistent Graves' disease, a patient had to have received antithyroid drug treatment for over 5 years with TSH receptor autoantibodies remaining persistently positive. A total of 35 or so samples were covered by TCR sequencing, comprising roughly 13 persistent and around 20 newly diagnosed Graves' disease patients. Persistent Graves' disease patients were compared with newly diagnosed Graves' disease patients by peripheral blood TCR sequencing and RNA sequencing. The study was registered as a clinical trial and conducted in China. Persistent Graves' disease patients in the clinical cohort had taken antithyroid drugs for 9.5 to 13 years on average.

Results and caveats for the whole study, not just this receptor: Persistent patients shared more public clonotypes among themselves (around 3,000) than newly diagnosed patients did (about 1,000). The study examined only peripheral blood because the primary lesion, thyroid tissue, could not be accessed. Sequencing and analysis were restricted to the TCR beta chain. Compared with newly diagnosed patients, persistent Graves' disease patients had lower TCR Shannon entropy and fewer highly expanded clones, which suggests clonal expansion. The small sample size was acknowledged by the authors as a limitation that may reduce accuracy. Preferential use of TRBV28, TRBJ1-2 and TRBJ2-5 was observed in persistent disease, whereas TRBV20-1 and TRBJ2-1 were favored in newly diagnosed disease.

CDR1 and CDR2 are drawn from the germline V gene (reference sequence): DFQATT, SNEGSKA. Trimmed from V: 0 bases; trimmed from J: 3 bases; junction bases lacking a gene match: 9. The CDR3 goes from the cysteine to the phenylalanine over 17 residues. Solely the CDR3 DNA is kept, with 51 bases framed from the first base. Receptor amplification or capture employed multiplex PCR. Sequenced using an Illumina HiSeq 4000. TCR beta libraries were built with iRepertoire HTBI primers and Arm-PCR amplification of CDR3 regions. Before sequencing, the PCR products went through gel purification. In the original analysis: Across samples, some 62 TRBV and roughly 15 TRBJ segments were identified and used for gene usage analysis of CDR3 amino acid clonotypes. Filtered high-quality paired reads were merged into contigs using COPE and FqMerger. BLAST was used to align contigs to IMGT TRBV, TRBD and TRBJ reference genes, and CDR3 was defined according to IMGT. Clonotypes above 0.1% frequency were classified as highly expanded clones. Repertoire diversity was measured by Shannon entropy, and V-J evenness by the Gini coefficient. Clonotypes shared by more than one individual were considered public. TCRdb reprocessing: public reads trimmed at Q25 with fastp, clones called with MiXCR, in-frame beta chains kept. Each entry merges the rows of one CDR3 protein and shows their most common DNA and genes. The V and J calls reflect TCRdb's pipeline rather than the authors' work. This sample is represented by roughly 400,000 distinct CDR3 sequences; around 20% of them were singletons. The ten biggest clones cover around 21% of the sample.

A few counts support this clonotype. The specificity of this receptor is unknown. The sample holds no much larger clone one base away, and base qualities are not on file. This specimen's time point label, per the study, means: persistent/refractory GD, antithyroid drugs over 5 years with positive TRAb. For both TCR sequencing and RNA sequencing, RNA was extracted from PBMCs using TRIzol. The diagnosis of Graves' disease followed American Thyroid Association guidelines. Recruitment of patients was carried out at an endocrinology department in Xi'an, China. Each patient gave approximately 10 milliliters of peripheral blood, collected in an EDTA anticoagulant tube. Ficoll Paque Plus density gradient separation was used to isolate PBMCs, and no additional T cell sorting was done. An Agilent 2100 Bioanalyzer and agarose gel were used to check RNA quality, while a NanoDrop 2000 measured RNA concentration.

The input for sequencing was peripheral blood mononuclear cells (PBMCs), taken when the disease was refractory, from a patient treated with antithyroid drugs. The receptor chain draws on TRBV20-1 and TRBJ1-5; TRBD1 lines up with 9 middle nucleotides. The receptor was isolated from a female donor with Graves disease. The nucleotide sequence reads TGCAGTGCTAGAGATGGGGCGGGACAGGGCAACAATCAGCCCCAGCATTTT. Its amino acids are CSARDGAGQGNNQPQHF.